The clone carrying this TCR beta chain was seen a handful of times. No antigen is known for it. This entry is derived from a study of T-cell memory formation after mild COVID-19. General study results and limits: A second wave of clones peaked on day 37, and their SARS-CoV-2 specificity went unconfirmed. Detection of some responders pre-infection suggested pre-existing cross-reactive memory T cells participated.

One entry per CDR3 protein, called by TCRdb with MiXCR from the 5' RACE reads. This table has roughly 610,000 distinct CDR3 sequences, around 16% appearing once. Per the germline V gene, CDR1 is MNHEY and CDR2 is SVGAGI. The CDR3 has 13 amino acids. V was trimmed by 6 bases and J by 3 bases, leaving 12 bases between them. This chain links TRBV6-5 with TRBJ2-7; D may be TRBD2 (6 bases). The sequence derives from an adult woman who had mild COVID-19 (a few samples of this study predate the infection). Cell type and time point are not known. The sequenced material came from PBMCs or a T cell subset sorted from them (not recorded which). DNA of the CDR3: TGTGCCAGCAGGCGGGGTCGCAACTACGAGCAGTACTTC. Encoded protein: CASRRGRNYEQYF.